A selection of T cell receptor beta chains follows, all from one sample in a study of shared clonotypes between healthy human individuals. Profiled with immunoSEQ multiplex PCR; TCRdb holds only in-frame clones, not every one. This table has fewer than 1.8 million clones, about 98.5% appearing once. The specimen was naive CD4+ T cells sorted from blood. The origin of the receptors is a man younger than 45 in good health. Each CDR3 is given with its conserved first and last residue. A D gene is named only where the DNA matches it firmly. Size values are once, few and many counts, or a class for expanded clones, and some rows have none.

clone_size,j_call,d_call,v_call,cdr3_aa,cdr3_nt
once,TRBJ2-1,TRBD2,TRBV5-1,CASSSSGTQYWHEQFF,TGCGCCAGCAGCTCTAGCGGGACCCAATATTGGCATGAGCAGTTCTTC
NA,TRBJ2-7,NA,TRBV2,CASSPGGEQYF,TGTGCCAGCAGTCCGGGTGGAGAGCAGTACTTC
NA,TRBJ2-3,NA,TRBV14,CASSPPRGSSTDTQYF,TGTGCCAGCAGCCCCCCGAGGGGGAGTAGCACAGATACGCAGTATTTT
NA,TRBJ2-2,NA,TRBV11-2,CASSLARELFF,TGTGCCAGCAGCTTGGCGCGGGAGCTGTTTTTT
NA,TRBJ2-2,NA,TRBV9,CASSVAVMNTGELFF,TGTGCCAGCAGCGTAGCGGTGATGAACACCGGGGAGCTGTTTTTT
NA,TRBJ2-7,NA,TRBV5-4,CASRRELSSYEQYF,TGTGCCAGCAGGCGAGAGCTGAGCTCCTACGAGCAGTACTTC
NA,TRBJ2-1,TRBD2,TRBV7-2,CASSLRLAGAEQFF,TGTGCCAGCAGCTTAAGACTAGCGGGAGCGGAGCAGTTCTTC
NA,TRBJ1-5,NA,TRBV10-2,CASSESRGYNQPQHF,TGCGCCAGCAGTGAATCCAGGGGATATAATCAGCCCCAGCATTTT
NA,TRBJ1-2,NA,TRBV29-1,CSVEPTGFNYGYTF,TGCAGCGTTGAACCCACAGGCTTTAACTATGGCTACACCTTC
NA,TRBJ2-7,NA,TRBV20-1,CSAGQIEQYF,TGCAGTGCAGGACAGATCGAGCAGTACTTC
NA,TRBJ2-4,TRBD2,TRBV19,CASSTDGRGWVKNIQYF,TGTGCCAGTAGTACTGATGGGAGGGGTTGGGTCAAAAACATTCAGTACTTC
NA,TRBJ2-2,TRBD1,TRBV2,CASTSTGMGTGELFF,TGTGCCAGCACTTCGACAGGGATGGGGACCGGGGAGCTGTTTTTT
once,TRBJ2-5,TRBD1,TRBV5-1,CASSLLPGQQETQYF,TGCGCCAGCAGCTTACTTCCGGGACAGCAAGAGACCCAGTACTTC
NA,TRBJ1-1,NA,TRBV18,CASSPPAAGRNTEAFF,TGTGCCAGCTCACCACCGGCTGCAGGGCGGAACACTGAAGCTTTCTTT
NA,TRBJ2-1,TRBD2,TRBV7-7,CASSSSGLAGGKQFF,TGTGCTAGCAGCTCTAGTGGGCTAGCGGGAGGCAAGCAGTTCTTC
NA,TRBJ2-5,NA,TRBV21-1,CASSPHRWGGENQETQYF,TGTGCCAGCAGCCCCCATAGGTGGGGGGGCGAAAACCAAGAGACCCAGTACTTC
NA,TRBJ2-5,TRBD2,TRBV4-2,CASSQKTSPETQYF,TGTGCCAGCAGCCAAAAGACTAGCCCGGAGACCCAGTACTTC
NA,TRBJ1-1,TRBD1,TRBV7-9,CASSVMAGGGTEAFF,TGTGCCAGCAGCGTCATGGCAGGGGGCGGCACTGAAGCTTTCTTT
NA,TRBJ1-2,TRBD1,TRBV2,CASSTGTGSGYTF,TGTGCCAGCAGTACCGGGACAGGGAGTGGCTACACCTTC
once,TRBJ2-7,NA,TRBV2,CASSEFPGREQYF,TGTGCCAGCAGTGAATTCCCAGGGAGGGAGCAGTACTTC
NA,TRBJ2-7,TRBD2,TRBV9,CASSALGTSGRYEQYF,TGTGCCAGCAGCGCCCTTGGGACTAGCGGGAGGTACGAGCAGTACTTC
once,TRBJ1-5,NA,TRBV4-3,CASNHDLIAGSNQPQHF,TGCGCCAGCAACCACGATTTAATAGCGGGCAGCAATCAGCCCCAGCATTTT
NA,TRBJ1-5,NA,TRBV6-5,CASSAGYYSNQPQHF,TGTGCCAGCAGCGCAGGATATTATAGCAATCAGCCCCAGCATTTT
NA,TRBJ1-2,NA,TRBV7-9,CASSFNLRASGYGYTF,TGTGCCAGCAGCTTCAATCTGAGGGCCTCGGGCTATGGCTACACCTTC
NA,TRBJ1-1,TRBD1,TRBV29-1,CSVEYFGQGGPEAFF,TGCAGCGTTGAATATTTCGGACAGGGAGGACCTGAAGCTTTCTTT
NA,TRBJ2-7,TRBD2,TRBV2,CASSERVAGGYKQYF,TGTGCCAGCAGTGAAAGGGTAGCGGGAGGGTACAAGCAGTACTTC